What follows describes a single T cell receptor (beta chain). Source study methods: Amplified reference gene primers provided the basis for estimating nucleated cell counts. TCRdb's table, derived via immunoSEQ multiplex PCR, lists solely in-frame clones and lacks some. That table is the source of V, J and clone size, and D and trimming were worked out from the DNA. The table records around 360,000 clones, 70% to 90% of them present only once. The sample comes from a study of blood T cell repertoires in COVID-19. Turning to the study itself: Acute-phase and convalescent COVID-19 samples originated in the United States, Italy and Spain. T cells, B-cell-depleted T cells, or PBMCs supplied cDNA or gDNA.

The CDR3 has 13 amino acids. V shed 6 bases and J shed 1 base, with 12 bases lying between them. In germline, CDR1 is SQVTM, CDR2 ANQGSEA. Seattle patient enrollment occurred during active infection, with longitudinal follow-up thereafter. The chain uses TRBV29-1 and TRBJ2-5; D may be TRBD2 (6 bases). This TCR was recovered from a woman aged 25-40 years with COVID-19, enrolled during active disease. The sequenced sample consisted of peripheral blood. The CDR3 sequence is CSVGLKVQETQYF. In nucleotides, the CDR3 is TGCAGCGTCGGACTAAAGGTCCAAGAGACCCAGTACTTC.